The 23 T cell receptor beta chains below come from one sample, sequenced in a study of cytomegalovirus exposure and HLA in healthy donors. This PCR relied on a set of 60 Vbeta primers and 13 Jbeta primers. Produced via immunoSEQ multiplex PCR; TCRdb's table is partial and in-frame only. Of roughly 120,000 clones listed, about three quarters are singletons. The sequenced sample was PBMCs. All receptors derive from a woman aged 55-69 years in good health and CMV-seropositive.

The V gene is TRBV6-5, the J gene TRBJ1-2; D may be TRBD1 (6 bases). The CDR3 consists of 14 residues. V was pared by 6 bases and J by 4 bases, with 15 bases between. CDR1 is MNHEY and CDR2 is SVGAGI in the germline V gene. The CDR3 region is CASSVNREPYGYTF. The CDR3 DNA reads TGTGCCAGCAGCGTAAACAGGGAACCCTATGGCTACACCTTC.

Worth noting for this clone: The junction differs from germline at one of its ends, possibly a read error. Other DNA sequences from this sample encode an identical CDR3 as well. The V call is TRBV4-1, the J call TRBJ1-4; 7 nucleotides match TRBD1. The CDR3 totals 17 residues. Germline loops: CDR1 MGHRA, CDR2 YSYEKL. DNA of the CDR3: TGCGCCAGCAGCCAATGGGGGCAGGGGGACTTTAATGAAAAGCTGTTTTTT. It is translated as CASSQWGQGDFNEKLFF.

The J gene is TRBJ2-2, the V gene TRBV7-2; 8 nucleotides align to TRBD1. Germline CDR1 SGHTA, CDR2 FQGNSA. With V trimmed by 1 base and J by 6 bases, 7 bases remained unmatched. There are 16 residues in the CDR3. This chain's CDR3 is CASSLGLRGQAGELFF. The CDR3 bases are TGTGCCAGCAGCTTAGGGCTCAGGGGGCAGGCCGGGGAGCTGTTTTTT.

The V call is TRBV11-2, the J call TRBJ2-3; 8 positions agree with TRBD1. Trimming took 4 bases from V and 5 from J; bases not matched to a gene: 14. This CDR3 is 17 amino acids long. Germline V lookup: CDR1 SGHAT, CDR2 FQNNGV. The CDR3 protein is CASSSGQGNPLRDTQYF. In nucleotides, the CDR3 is TGTGCCAGCAGCTCTGGACAGGGAAACCCCCTAAGAGATACGCAGTATTTT. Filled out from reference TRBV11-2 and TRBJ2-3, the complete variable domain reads EAGVAQSPRYKIIEKRQSVAFWCNPISGHATLYWYQQILGQGPKLLIQFQNNGVVDDSQLPKDRFSAERLKGVDSTLKIQPAKLEDSAVYLCASSSGQGNPLRDTQYFGPGTRLTVL.

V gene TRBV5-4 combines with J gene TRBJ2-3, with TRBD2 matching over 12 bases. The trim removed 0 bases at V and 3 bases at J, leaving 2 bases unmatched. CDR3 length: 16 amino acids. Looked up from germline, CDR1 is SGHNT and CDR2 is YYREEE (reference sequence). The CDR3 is CASSLGLAGVTDTQYF. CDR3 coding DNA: TGTGCCAGCAGCTTGGGACTAGCGGGAGTAACAGATACGCAGTATTTT. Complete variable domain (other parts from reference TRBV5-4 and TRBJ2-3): ETGVTQSPTHLIKTRGQQVTLRCSSQSGHNTVSWYQQALGQGPQFIFQYYREEENGRGNFPPRFSGLQFPNYSSELNVNALELDDSALYLCASSLGLAGVTDTQYFGPGTRLTVL.

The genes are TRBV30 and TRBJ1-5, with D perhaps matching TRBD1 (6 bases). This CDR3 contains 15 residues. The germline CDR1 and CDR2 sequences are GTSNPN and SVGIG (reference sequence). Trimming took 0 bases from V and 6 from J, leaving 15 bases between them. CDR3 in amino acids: CAWSVLSGAGQPQHF. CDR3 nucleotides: TGTGCCTGGAGTGTACTTTCAGGGGCCGGTCAGCCCCAGCATTTT.

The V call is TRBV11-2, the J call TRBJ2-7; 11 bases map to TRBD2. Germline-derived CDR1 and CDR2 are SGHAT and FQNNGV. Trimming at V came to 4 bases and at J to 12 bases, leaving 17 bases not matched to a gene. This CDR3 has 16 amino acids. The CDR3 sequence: CASSSNRGQTSGVPYF. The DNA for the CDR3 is TGTGCCAGCAGCTCTAACAGGGGGCAGACTAGCGGGGTGCCGTACTTC.

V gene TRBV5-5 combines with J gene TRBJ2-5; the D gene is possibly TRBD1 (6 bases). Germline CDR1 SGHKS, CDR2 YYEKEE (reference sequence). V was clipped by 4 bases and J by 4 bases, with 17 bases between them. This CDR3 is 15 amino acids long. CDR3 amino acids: CASSRTGTVVETQYF. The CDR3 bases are TGTGCCAGCAGCCGAACAGGGACCGTCGTAGAGACCCAGTACTTC.

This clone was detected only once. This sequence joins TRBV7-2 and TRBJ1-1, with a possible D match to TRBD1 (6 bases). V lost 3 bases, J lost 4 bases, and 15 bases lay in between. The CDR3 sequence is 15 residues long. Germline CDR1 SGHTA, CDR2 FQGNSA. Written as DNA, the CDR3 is TGTGCCAGCAGCTTCACAGGGTATGTTGGCACTGAAGCTTTCTTT. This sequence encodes CASSFTGYVGTEAFF. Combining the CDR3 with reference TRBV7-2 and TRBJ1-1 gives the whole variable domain GAGVSQSPSNKVTEKGKDVELRCDPISGHTALYWYRQSLGQGLEFLIYFQGNSAPDKSGLPSDRFSAERTGGSVSTLTIQRTQQEDSAVYLCASSFTGYVGTEAFFGQGTRLTVV.

The CDR3 protein is CASRPLYPRAYEQYF. CDR3 in DNA: TGTGCCAGCAGACCCCTTTATCCCCGCGCCTACGAGCAGTACTTC. The J gene is TRBJ2-7, the V gene TRBV27; D not resolved. Looked up from germline, CDR1 is MNHEY and CDR2 is SMNVEV (reference sequence). The CDR3 consists of 15 residues. V shed 6 bases and J shed 2 bases, with 17 bases lying between them.

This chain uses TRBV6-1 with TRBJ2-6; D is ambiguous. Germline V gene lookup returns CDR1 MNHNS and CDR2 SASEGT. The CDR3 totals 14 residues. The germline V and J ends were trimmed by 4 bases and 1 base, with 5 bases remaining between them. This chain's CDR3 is CASSGQSGANVLTF. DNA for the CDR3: TGTGCCAGCAGTGGTCAGTCTGGGGCCAACGTCCTGACTTTC.

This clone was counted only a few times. CDR3 amino acids: CASSHSLAGAEDEQYF. The CDR3 bases are TGTGCCAGCAGCCATAGCCTGGCAGGGGCCGAGGACGAGCAGTACTTC. This sequence joins TRBV9 and TRBJ2-7; the D gene is possibly TRBD1 (6 bases). The ends were cut back, 4 bases at V and 5 bases at J, with 22 bases in the middle. The CDR3 contains 16 residues. Germline CDR1 SGDLS, CDR2 YYNGEE.

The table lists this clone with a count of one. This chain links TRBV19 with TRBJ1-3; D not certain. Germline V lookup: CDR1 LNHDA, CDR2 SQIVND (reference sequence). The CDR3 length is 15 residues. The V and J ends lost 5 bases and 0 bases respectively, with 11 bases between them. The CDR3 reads CASSWAGPSGNTIYF. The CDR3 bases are TGTGCCAGTAGTTGGGCAGGCCCCTCTGGAAACACCATATATTTT.

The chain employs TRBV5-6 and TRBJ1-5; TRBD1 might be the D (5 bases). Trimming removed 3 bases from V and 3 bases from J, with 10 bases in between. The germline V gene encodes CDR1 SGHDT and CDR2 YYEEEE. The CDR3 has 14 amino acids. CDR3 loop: CASSYQGLNQPQHF. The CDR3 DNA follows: TGTGCCAGCAGCTACCAGGGCCTCAATCAGCCCCAGCATTTT.

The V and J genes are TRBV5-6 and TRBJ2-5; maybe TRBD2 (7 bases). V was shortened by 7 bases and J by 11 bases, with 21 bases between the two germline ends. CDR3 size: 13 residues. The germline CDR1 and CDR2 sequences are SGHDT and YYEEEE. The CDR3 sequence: CASEGGTLRAQYF. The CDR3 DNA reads TGTGCCAGCGAGGGGGGGACACTACGAGCGCAGTACTTC.

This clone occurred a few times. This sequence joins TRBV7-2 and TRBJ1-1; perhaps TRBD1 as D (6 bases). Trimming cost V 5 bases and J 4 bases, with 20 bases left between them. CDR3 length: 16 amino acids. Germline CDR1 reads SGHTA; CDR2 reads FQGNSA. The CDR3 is CASSRTPDRLATEAFF. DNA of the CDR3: TGTGCCAGCAGCCGAACACCCGACAGGCTGGCCACTGAAGCTTTCTTT.

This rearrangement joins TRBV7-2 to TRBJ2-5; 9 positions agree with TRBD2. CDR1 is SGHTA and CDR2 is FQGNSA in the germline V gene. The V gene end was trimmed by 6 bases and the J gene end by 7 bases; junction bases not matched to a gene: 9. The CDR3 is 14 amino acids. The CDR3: CASSLASGVRTQYF. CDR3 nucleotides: TGTGCCAGCAGTCTGGCTAGCGGGGTACGGACCCAGTACTTC.

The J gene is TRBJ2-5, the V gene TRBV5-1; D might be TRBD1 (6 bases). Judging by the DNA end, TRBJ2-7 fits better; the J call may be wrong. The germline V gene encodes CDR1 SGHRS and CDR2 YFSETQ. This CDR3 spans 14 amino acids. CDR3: CASKPRTASYEQYF. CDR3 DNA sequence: TGCGCCAGCAAACCTAGGACAGCTTCCTACGAGCAGTACTTC.

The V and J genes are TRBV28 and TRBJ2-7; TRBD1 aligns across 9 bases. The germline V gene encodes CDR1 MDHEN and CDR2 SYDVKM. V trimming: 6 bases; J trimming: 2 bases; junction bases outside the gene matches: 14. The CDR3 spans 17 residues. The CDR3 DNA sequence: TGTGCCAGCAGACTATCACCCGGACAGGGGAGGGCCTACGAGCAGTACTTC. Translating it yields CASRLSPGQGRAYEQYF.

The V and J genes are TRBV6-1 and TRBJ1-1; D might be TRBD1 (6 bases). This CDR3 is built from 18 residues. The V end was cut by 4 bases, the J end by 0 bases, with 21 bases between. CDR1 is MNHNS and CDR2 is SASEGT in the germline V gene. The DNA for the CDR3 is TGTGCCAGCAGTGGTCCCAGGGGTCCCAAAAGCATGAACACTGAAGCTTTCTTT. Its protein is CASSGPRGPKSMNTEAFF.

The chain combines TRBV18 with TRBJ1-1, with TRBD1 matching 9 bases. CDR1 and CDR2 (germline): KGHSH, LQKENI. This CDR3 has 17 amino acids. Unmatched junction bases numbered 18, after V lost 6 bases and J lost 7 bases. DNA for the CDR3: TGTGCCAGCTCCTCACGGACGGGACAGGGAAGATCGGGTGAAGCTTTCTTT. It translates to CASSSRTGQGRSGEAFF. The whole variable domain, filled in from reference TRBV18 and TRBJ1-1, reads NAGVMQNPRHLVRRRGQEARLRCSPMKGHSHVYWYRQLPEEGLKFMVYLQKENIIDESGMPKERFSAEFPKEGPSILRIQQVVRGDSAAYFCASSSRTGQGRSGEAFFGQGTRLTVV.

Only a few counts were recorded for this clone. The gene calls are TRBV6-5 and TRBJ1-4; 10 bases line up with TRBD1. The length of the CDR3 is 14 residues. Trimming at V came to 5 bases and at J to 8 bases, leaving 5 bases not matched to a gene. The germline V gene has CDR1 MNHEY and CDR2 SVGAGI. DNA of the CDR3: TGTGCCAGCAGTCATCGACAGGGGGCGGAAAAACTGTTTTTT. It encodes CASSHRQGAEKLFF.

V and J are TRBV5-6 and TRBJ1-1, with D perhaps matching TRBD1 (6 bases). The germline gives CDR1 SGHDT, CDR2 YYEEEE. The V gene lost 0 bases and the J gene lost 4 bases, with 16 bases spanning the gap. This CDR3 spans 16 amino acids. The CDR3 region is CASSLVGGRDFTEAFF. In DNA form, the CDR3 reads TGTGCCAGCAGCTTGGTCGGGGGGCGCGACTTCACTGAAGCTTTCTTT.